This TCR beta chain was retrieved from a study of CD8 T cells in ankylosing spondylitis. Each CDR3 protein gets one entry after TCRdb re-called the 5' RACE reads with MiXCR. Of 700,000 to 850,000 distinct CDR3 sequences listed, about 12% are singletons. This clonotype occurred a few times. The target antigen is unknown. The length of the CDR3 is 14 residues. Germline V gene lookup returns CDR1 SQVTM and CDR2 ANQGSEA. Trimming left V 5 bases short and J 5 bases short, with 18 bases between. Notes on the study in general: A TCR beta motif made of about 8 highly homologous variants seemed typical of ankylosing spondylitis blood. Disease-linked clones reportedly concentrated significantly in matched ankylosing spondylitis synovial fluid.

The sequenced sample consisted of blood, either unsorted or a sorted T cell fraction (not recorded which). V and J are TRBV29-1 and TRBJ1-2, with D perhaps matching TRBD1 (5 bases). This TCR derives from a male donor with ankylosing spondylitis. The CDR3 spells CSVKVGQGDYGYTF. The CDR3 DNA reads as TGCAGCGTTAAAGTGGGTCAGGGTGATTATGGCTACACCTTC.